This T cell receptor beta chain was identified during a study of blood T cell repertoires in COVID-19. In the study overall: COVID-19 samples, acute and convalescent, were from the United States, Italy and Spain. Sources were T cells, B-cell-depleted T cells, or PBMCs; the material itself was cDNA or gDNA.

The data were produced by immunoSEQ multiplex PCR, yet TCRdb's version contains in-frame clones alone and is incomplete. The sample includes under 200,000 clones, roughly 88% seen only once; the top ten take roughly a tenth. CDR1 SGHAT and CDR2 FQNNGV come from the germline V gene. This CDR3 is 15 amino acids long. J lost 3 bases, V lost 5 bases, and 9 bases had no gene match. The V gene is TRBV11-2, the J gene TRBJ2-7, with 8 bases fitting TRBD1. The source is a woman at least 80 years old with active or convalescent COVID-19. The source material was peripheral blood. The CDR3 region is CASSQTGGSYYEQYF. CDR3 DNA: TGTGCCAGCAGCCAAACAGGGGGGTCCTACTACGAGCAGTACTTC.